These 2 T cell receptor beta chains share one sample of origin, sequenced in a study of cytomegalovirus exposure and HLA in healthy donors. A multiplex PCR was run with 60 Vbeta primers and 13 Jbeta primers. TCRdb's table, derived via immunoSEQ multiplex PCR, lists solely in-frame clones and lacks some. The table records about 73,000 clones, over 70% of them present only once. Sequenced sample: PBMCs. The receptors originated from a man between 65 and 80 years old in good health and CMV-seronegative.

The chain has TRBV5-5 and TRBJ2-5; TRBD1 agrees at 8 bases. The V gene's germline CDR1 is SGHKS and CDR2 YYEKEE (reference sequence). The CDR3 loop spans 14 amino acids. The V and J ends lost 3 bases and 5 bases, in that order; junction bases with no gene match: 6. The CDR3 loop is CASSSDRVGETQYF. CDR3 nucleotide sequence: TGTGCCAGCAGCTCGGACAGGGTAGGGGAGACCCAGTACTTC.

This clone turned up a few times. The chain is built from TRBV13 and TRBJ2-1; 11 positions agree with TRBD2. V lost 5 bases to trimming and J lost 6 bases; unmatched junction nucleotides: 15. Per germline, CDR1 PRHDT and CDR2 FYEKMQ (reference sequence). The CDR3 has 18 amino acids. The CDR3 spells CASSNLVGSGRAGNEQFF. The CDR3 DNA is TGTGCCAGCAGCAATTTGGTTGGTAGCGGGAGGGCCGGCAATGAGCAGTTCTTC.